Shown below are 13 T cell receptor beta chains from a single sample sequenced in a study of regulatory T cells in long-lasting Graves disease. Specified time point: persistent/refractory GD, antithyroid drugs over 5 years with positive TRAb. PBMC-derived RNA was used for the TCR library. In building TCR beta libraries, iRepertoire HTBI primers were used together with Arm-PCR of CDR3 regions. TCRdb reprocessed the multiplex PCR reads via MiXCR and lists one record per CDR3 protein. The table shows roughly 400,000 distinct CDR3 sequences, with about 21% occurring only once. The starting material was peripheral blood mononuclear cells (PBMCs), obtained when the disease was refractory, from a patient treated with antithyroid drugs. The receptors come from a female donor with Graves disease.

This clonotype occurred a few times. The J gene is TRBJ1-1, the V gene TRBV19; D ambiguous. The V end lost 10 bases, the J end lost 6 bases, and 21 bases lay between the germline ends. Germline V gene sequence: CDR1 LNHDA, CDR2 SQIVND (reference sequence). The CDR3 has 14 residues. The CDR3 nucleotides read TGTGCCATACGATCGAGTTTCGGACTCCCTGAAGCTTTCTTT. It translates to CAIRSSFGLPEAFF.

A note on this clonotype: Mismatch with germline at one junction end may stem from a read error. The chain couples TRBV5-4 to TRBJ2-1; D may be TRBD2 (6 bases). Germline V gene data show CDR1 as SGHNT and CDR2 as YYREEE (reference sequence). There are 12 residues in the CDR3. The CDR3 here is CASSLSSDVQFF. The CDR3 bases are TGCGCCAGCAGCCTTTCTAGCGATGTGCAGTTCTTC.

This clonotype was counted at least ten times. This sequence joins TRBV28 and TRBJ2-2; 8 bases are shared with TRBD2. The length of the CDR3 is 16 residues. The trim removed 3 bases at V and 7 bases at J, leaving 10 bases unmatched. Germline V gene lookup returns CDR1 MDHEN and CDR2 SYDVKM. For the CDR3, the DNA is TGTGCCAGCAGTTTTGTAGCGGGAATTCGAGGCGGGGAGCTGTTTTTT. This gives the protein CASSFVAGIRGGELFF.

Points on this clonotype: Given a much more abundant clone one base away, this may be a read error. V usage is TRBV11-1 and J usage is TRBJ2-7, with a possible D match to TRBD1 (5 bases). CDR1 and CDR2 (germline): SGHAT, FQDESV (reference sequence). The CDR3 is 13 amino acids. CDR3 in amino acids: CASRGRGSYEQHF. CDR3 sequence (DNA): TGTGCCAGCAGGGGTAGGGGTTCCTACGAGCAGCACTTC.

This chain links TRBV6-1 with TRBJ2-3; weak D call: TRBD1 (5 bases). Germline CDR1 MNHNS, CDR2 SASEGT. This CDR3 contains 13 residues. Trimming cost V 3 bases and J 5 bases, with 9 bases left between them. The CDR3 region is CASSDRVRDTQYF. CDR3 in DNA: TGTGCCAGCAGTGACAGGGTGAGAGATACGCAGTATTTT.

The J gene is TRBJ2-7, the V gene TRBV29-1, with D possibly TRBD2 on 6 matching bases. The CDR3 runs 13 residues. Per germline, CDR1 SQVTM and CDR2 ANQGSEA. Trimming removed 7 bases at V and 5 bases at J, with 18 bases between. Here the CDR3 DNA reads TGCAGCGCCCGGACTACAGCCAGGGACGAGCAGTACTTC. It yields the protein CSARTTARDEQYF.

This clonotype occurred many times. The rearrangement joins TRBV7-2 to TRBJ2-7; D is possibly TRBD1 (6 bases). Germline V gives CDR1 SGHTA, CDR2 FQGNSA. V lost 5 bases, J lost 7 bases, and 18 bases lay in between. The CDR3 covers 14 residues. CDR3 residues: CASSLEWGPREQYF. CDR3 coding DNA: TGTGCCAGCAGCCTAGAGTGGGGGCCGAGGGAGCAGTACTTC.

This clonotype was seen more than once but under ten times. V usage is TRBV4-1 and J usage is TRBJ2-2; either TRBD1 or TRBD2 may supply D (5 bases each). CDR1 MGHRA and CDR2 YSYEKL come from the germline V gene. CDR3 size: 16 residues. Trimming shortened V by 6 bases and J by 0 bases, and 14 bases separated the two germline ends. This CDR3 is CASRDYGQTNTGELFF. Written as DNA, the CDR3 is TGCGCCAGCAGAGACTACGGACAAACGAACACCGGGGAGCTGTTTTTT.

This clonotype came up many times. The chain recombines TRBV6-1 with TRBJ2-7, with D unclear. Germline CDR1 and CDR2: MNHNS and SASEGT. The CDR3 has 14 residues. Deletions cut 8 bases from V and 0 bases from J, with 14 bases between. CDR3 DNA sequence: TGTGCCAGCCGAGCAGGAGTGACCTCCTACGAGCAGTACTTC. Its translation is CASRAGVTSYEQYF.

This clonotype was recorded many times. The V and J genes are TRBV2 and TRBJ1-1, with a possible D match to TRBD1 (6 bases). The CDR3 is 10 amino acids. Germline values: CDR1 SNHLY, CDR2 FYNNEI. V was cut by 6 bases and J by 11 bases, with 10 bases left in between. CDR3 loop: CASRDRWAFF. The CDR3 DNA is TGTGCCAGCAGGGACAGATGGGCTTTCTTT.

This clonotype was counted a few times. The chain recombines TRBV2 with TRBJ2-3; D ambiguous. Trimming took off 6 bases at V and 5 bases at J, with 6 bases between the two ends. Germline V gives CDR1 SNHLY, CDR2 FYNNEI. The CDR3 runs to 11 residues. CDR3 protein: CASRPRDTQYF. CDR3 sequence (DNA): TGTGCCAGCAGGCCCCGAGATACGCAGTATTTT.

A single count supports this clonotype. The chain joins TRBV5-1 to TRBJ2-5; TRBD1 might be the D (5 bases). The CDR3 loop spans 13 amino acids. Germline CDR1 reads SGHRS; CDR2 reads YFSETQ. V was trimmed by 2 bases and J by 7 bases, leaving 12 bases between them. In DNA, the CDR3 is TGCGCCAGCAGCTTTGAAAGTAGGGGGACCCAGTACTTC. It specifies CASSFESRGTQYF. Full variable domain (rest looked up from reference TRBV5-1 and TRBJ2-5): KAGVTQTPRYLIKTRGQQVTLSCSPISGHRSVSWYQQTPGQGLQFLFEYFSETQRNKGNFPGRFSGRQFSNSRSEMNVSTLELGDSALYLCASSFESRGTQYFGPGTRLLVL.

Only a few counts were recorded for this clonotype. The J gene is TRBJ1-6, the V gene TRBV19; a weak D match, TRBD1 (5 bases). The CDR3 extends over 16 amino acids. Looked up from germline, CDR1 is LNHDA and CDR2 is SQIVND (reference sequence). Trimming removed 5 bases at V and 0 bases at J, with 11 bases between. The CDR3 protein is CASSSDSSSYNSPLHF. CDR3 DNA sequence: TGTGCCAGTAGTTCCGACAGCAGCTCCTATAATTCACCCCTCCACTTT.